This T cell receptor beta chain was retrieved from a study of low-dose radiotherapy and immunotherapy resistance in tumors. In the study overall: While receiving nivolumab 240 mg every two weeks, patients also received ipilimumab 1 mg/kg every six weeks, both intravenously. A daily 300 mg dose of oral aspirin was taken by patients for four cycles from cycle 1 day 1.

The time point: before trial treatment. The patients who were eligible all carried advanced solid tumors that lacked tumor-infiltrating lymphocytes, meaning the tumors were TIL-negative. TRAV- and TRBV-specific primers primed first-strand cDNA, covering alpha and beta chains. TCRs underwent 20 PCR cycles of amplification with a constant-region primer and V-primer adapter. mRNA, once isolated, was amplified by in vitro transcription. TCRdb redid the calling of the reads with MiXCR, one entry per CDR3 protein. The sample contains roughly 39,000 distinct CDR3 sequences, about a third of which appear only once. From germline, CDR1 is SGHNT and CDR2 YYREEE (reference sequence). The V end lost 0 bases, the J end lost 4 bases, and 13 bases lay between the germline ends. This CDR3 has 15 residues.

This receptor was taken from a male donor with gallbladder cancer. The chain carries TRBV5-4 and TRBJ2-5; a possible D gene is TRBD2 (5 bases). Material: PBMCs, obtained before treatment. CDR3 DNA: TGTGCCAGCAGCTTGGAGGGCGGGTCCTCAGAGACCCAGTACTTC. Protein product: CASSLEGGSSETQYF.